Listed below are T cell receptor beta chains from one sample, sequenced in a study of blood T cell repertoires in COVID-19. Data came from immunoSEQ multiplex PCR; TCRdb stores just in-frame clones and leaves some out. The sample contains about 160,000 clones, 65% to 80% of which appear only once. Specimen: peripheral blood. The receptor source for this set is a man in his 60s with acute or convalescent COVID-19. The CDR3 runs from the conserved cysteine through the conserved F or W. A D gene is named only where the DNA matches it firmly. Only some rows state a clone size, as once, few, many or a class for expanded clones.

clone_size: NA
d_call: TRBD2
v_call: TRBV6-2/TRBV6-3
j_call: TRBJ2-3
cdr3_aa: CASSSPPGTSVHF
cdr3_nt: TGTGCCAGCAGTTCCCCTCCTGGGACTAGCGTGCATTTT

clone_size: NA
d_call: NA
v_call: TRBV6-5
j_call: TRBJ1-5
cdr3_aa: CASSYSGGGNQPQHF
cdr3_nt: TGTGCCAGCAGTTACTCAGGAGGGGGCAATCAGCCCCAGCATTTT

clone_size: NA
d_call: TRBD1
v_call: TRBV7-3
j_call: TRBJ2-5
cdr3_aa: CASSLTGRGQETQYF
cdr3_nt: TGTGCCAGCAGCTTAACGGGCAGGGGGCAAGAGACCCAGTACTTC

clone_size: once
d_call: TRBD1
v_call: TRBV5-8
j_call: TRBJ2-1
cdr3_aa: CASSWGQEGNEQFF
cdr3_nt: TGTGCCAGCAGCTGGGGACAGGAGGGCAATGAGCAGTTCTTC

clone_size: few
d_call: NA
v_call: TRBV4-3
j_call: TRBJ1-5
cdr3_aa: CASSQAPFREGGQPQHF
cdr3_nt: TGCGCCAGCAGCCAAGCCCCGTTCCGGGAGGGTGGGCAGCCCCAGCATTTT

clone_size: NA
d_call: NA
v_call: TRBV5-1
j_call: TRBJ2-2
cdr3_aa: CASSSGTANTGELFF
cdr3_nt: TGCGCCAGCAGCTCGGGGACTGCGAACACCGGGGAGCTGTTTTTT

clone_size: NA
d_call: NA
v_call: TRBV2
j_call: TRBJ2-7
cdr3_aa: CASSDGWGQGIKYF
cdr3_nt: NA

clone_size: NA
d_call: TRBD1
v_call: TRBV11-2
j_call: TRBJ1-1
cdr3_aa: CASSLRATGGNEAFF
cdr3_nt: TGTGCCAGCAGCTTAAGGGCGACAGGGGGTAATGAAGCTTTCTTT

clone_size: NA
d_call: NA
v_call: TRBV15
j_call: TRBJ2-7
cdr3_aa: CATSRFSEGLGSYEQYF
cdr3_nt: TGTGCCACCAGCAGGTTTTCTGAGGGACTGGGTTCCTACGAGCAGTACTTC

clone_size: once
d_call: NA
v_call: TRBV19
j_call: TRBJ2-7
cdr3_aa: CASSIKTGSSYEQYF
cdr3_nt: TGTGCCAGTAGTATAAAGACAGGCTCCTCCTACGAGCAGTACTTC

clone_size: NA
d_call: NA
v_call: TRBV5-8
j_call: TRBJ2-6
cdr3_aa: CASRPGGRGAGANVLTF
cdr3_nt: TGTGCCAGCAGGCCCGGGGGGCGTGGGGCTGGGGCCAACGTCCTGACTTTC

clone_size: NA
d_call: NA
v_call: TRBV5-5
j_call: TRBJ1-1
cdr3_aa: CASSSYQGMNTEAFF
cdr3_nt: TGTGCCAGCAGCTCCTACCAGGGAATGAACACTGAAGCTTTCTTT

clone_size: NA
d_call: TRBD1
v_call: TRBV30
j_call: TRBJ1-5
cdr3_aa: CAWRGQGNQPQHF
cdr3_nt: TGTGCCTGGAGAGGACAGGGTAATCAGCCCCAGCATTTT

clone_size: NA
d_call: NA
v_call: TRBV5-5
j_call: TRBJ2-4
cdr3_aa: CASSLIGSRWAKNIQYF
cdr3_nt: TGTGCCAGCAGCTTGATTGGGTCGCGGTGGGCCAAAAACATTCAGTACTTC

clone_size: NA
d_call: TRBD1
v_call: TRBV6-5
j_call: TRBJ1-2
cdr3_aa: CASSYSTTGGYGYTF
cdr3_nt: TGTGCCAGCAGTTACTCCACTACAGGGGGCTATGGCTACACCTTC

clone_size: once
d_call: TRBD1
v_call: TRBV20-1
j_call: TRBJ1-1
cdr3_aa: CSASEDRTEAFF
cdr3_nt: TGCAGTGCTAGTGAGGACAGGACTGAAGCTTTCTTT